A selection of T cell receptor beta chains follows, all from one sample in a study of T cell responses to AZD1222 COVID-19 vaccine. TCRdb's table, derived via immunoSEQ multiplex PCR, lists solely in-frame clones and lacks some. Of 200,000 or so clones listed, about 92% are singletons. The input for sequencing was peripheral blood, taken on day 0 of AZD1222 vaccination. These receptors were taken from an adult in good health. Both conserved end residues are part of each CDR3. D genes are given only for firm matches. Rows give clone size only sometimes, using once, few, many, or a class for an expanded clone.

abundance: once; len: 14; v_gene: TRBV6-5; d_gene: NA; j_gene: TRBJ2-1; CDR3nt: TGTGCCACCGGAAAGGGACCTGAAAACAATGAGCAGTTCTTC; CDR3aa: CATGKGPENNEQFF
abundance: NA; len: 15; v_gene: TRBV6-1; d_gene: NA; j_gene: TRBJ1-3; CDR3nt: TGTGCCAGCAGTACAACAGGGCTCTCTGGAAACACCATATATTTT; CDR3aa: CASSTTGLSGNTIYF
abundance: NA; len: 13; v_gene: TRBV12-3/TRBV12-4; d_gene: NA; j_gene: TRBJ1-1; CDR3nt: TGTGCCAGCAGACCCATGGCCGGCACTGAAGCTTTCTTT; CDR3aa: CASRPMAGTEAFF
abundance: NA; len: 14; v_gene: TRBV6-5; d_gene: TRBD2; j_gene: TRBJ2-7; CDR3nt: TGTGCCAGCAGTTATGGGGGACTAATTAGCGAGCAGTACTTC; CDR3aa: CASSYGGLISEQYF
abundance: NA; len: 17; v_gene: TRBV20-1; d_gene: NA; j_gene: TRBJ2-3; CDR3nt: TGCAGTGCTAGTCCGGTTAACGCGCGGGACTCAGAAGATACGCAGTATTTT; CDR3aa: CSASPVNARDSEDTQYF
abundance: once; len: 12; v_gene: TRBV28; d_gene: NA; j_gene: TRBJ1-2; CDR3nt: TGTGCCAGCAGTTTCGACAGCTATGGCTACACCTTC; CDR3aa: CASSFDSYGYTF
abundance: NA; len: 15; v_gene: TRBV9; d_gene: NA; j_gene: TRBJ1-1; CDR3nt: TGTGCCAGCAGCGTATATGGGACACTGAACACTGAAGCTTTCTTT; CDR3aa: CASSVYGTLNTEAFF
abundance: NA; len: 14; v_gene: TRBV4-3; d_gene: TRBD1; j_gene: TRBJ1-6; CDR3nt: TGCGCCAGCAGCCCACGGGACAGGAATTCACCCCTCCACTTT; CDR3aa: CASSPRDRNSPLHF
abundance: NA; len: 15; v_gene: TRBV6-5; d_gene: NA; j_gene: TRBJ2-5; CDR3nt: TGTGCCAGCAGCCAGACGGTTCGGGGGTGGGAGACCCAGTACTTC; CDR3aa: CASSQTVRGWETQYF
abundance: NA; len: 17; v_gene: TRBV5-4; d_gene: NA; j_gene: TRBJ1-6; CDR3nt: TGTGCCAGCAGCTCTACCCAAAACACAGGGACAAATTCACCCCTCCACTTT; CDR3aa: CASSSTQNTGTNSPLHF
abundance: once; len: 11; v_gene: TRBV10-3; d_gene: NA; j_gene: TRBJ2-5; CDR3nt: TGTGCCATCAGGAGGGGGGAGACCCAGTACTTC; CDR3aa: CAIRRGETQYF
abundance: NA; len: 15; v_gene: TRBV27; d_gene: TRBD1; j_gene: TRBJ1-3; CDR3nt: TGTGCCAGCGGAAAACAGGGGGCATCTGGAAACACCATATATTTT; CDR3aa: CASGKQGASGNTIYF
abundance: NA; len: 15; v_gene: TRBV7-9; d_gene: TRBD1; j_gene: TRBJ1-1; CDR3nt: TGTGCCAGCAGCGACCTGGACAGGGAATCAGCCGAAGCTTTCTTT; CDR3aa: CASSDLDRESAEAFF
abundance: NA; len: 13; v_gene: TRBV6-2/TRBV6-3; d_gene: NA; j_gene: TRBJ1-5; CDR3nt: TGTGCCAGCACCCCGGGGAGCAATCAGCCCCAGCATTTT; CDR3aa: CASTPGSNQPQHF
abundance: NA; len: 17; v_gene: TRBV24-1; d_gene: NA; j_gene: TRBJ1-4; CDR3nt: TGTGCCACCCGATTTGGGACACTTCTTTCAACTAATGAAAAACTGTTTTTT; CDR3aa: CATRFGTLLSTNEKLFF
abundance: NA; len: 14; v_gene: TRBV10-2; d_gene: NA; j_gene: TRBJ1-1; CDR3nt: TGCGCCAGCGGTGAACGGACCCTGGGGACTGAAGCTTTCTTT; CDR3aa: CASGERTLGTEAFF
abundance: NA; len: 15; v_gene: TRBV27; d_gene: NA; j_gene: TRBJ2-3; CDR3nt: TGTGCCAGCAGTTTCTTCTTGTCTTCGGCAGATACGCAGTATTTT; CDR3aa: CASSFFLSSADTQYF
abundance: NA; len: 15; v_gene: TRBV10-3; d_gene: NA; j_gene: TRBJ2-7; CDR3nt: TGTGCCATCAGTGAGTCGCCCCGGAGCTCCTACGAGCAGTACTTC; CDR3aa: CAISESPRSSYEQYF
abundance: NA; len: 13; v_gene: TRBV10-3; d_gene: NA; j_gene: TRBJ2-7; CDR3nt: TGTGCCATCAGTGAGTCTCTAGGTTACGAGCAGTACTTC; CDR3aa: CAISESLGYEQYF
abundance: NA; len: 14; v_gene: TRBV30; d_gene: NA; j_gene: TRBJ2-3; CDR3nt: TGTGCCTGGAGTGCCCAGGGGGGAACAGATACGCAGTATTTT; CDR3aa: CAWSAQGGTDTQYF
abundance: NA; len: 14; v_gene: TRBV20-1; d_gene: NA; j_gene: TRBJ1-5; CDR3nt: TGCAGTGCTAGTAGGAGTTTAGGCAATCAGCCCCAGCATTTT; CDR3aa: CSASRSLGNQPQHF
abundance: few; len: 15; v_gene: TRBV7-2; d_gene: NA; j_gene: TRBJ1-3; CDR3nt: TGTGCCAGCAGCCTGCAGGGGTTCTCTGGAAACACCATATATTTT; CDR3aa: CASSLQGFSGNTIYF
abundance: NA; len: 16; v_gene: TRBV27; d_gene: NA; j_gene: TRBJ2-3; CDR3nt: TGTGCCAGCAGTCCCTCCCCTAGCCCGCGCACAGATACGCAGTATTTT; CDR3aa: CASSPSPSPRTDTQYF
abundance: once; len: 15; v_gene: TRBV7-9; d_gene: TRBD2; j_gene: TRBJ2-7; CDR3nt: TGTGCCAGCAGCTTAGCGGGGCGGGAGCCGTACGAGCAGTACTTC; CDR3aa: CASSLAGREPYEQYF
abundance: NA; len: 15; v_gene: TRBV7-8; d_gene: NA; j_gene: TRBJ1-5; CDR3nt: TGTGCCAGCAGCGATAGGGCACAGGGCGGTCAGCCCCAGCATTTT; CDR3aa: CASSDRAQGGQPQHF
abundance: NA; len: 16; v_gene: TRBV5-6; d_gene: NA; j_gene: TRBJ1-1; CDR3nt: TGTGCCAGCAGCCGCGCCGGGGGTAAGGCGAACACTGAAGCTTTCTTT; CDR3aa: CASSRAGGKANTEAFF